A single sample gave rise to the 21 T cell receptor beta chains below, sequenced in a study of memory B cells and T cells in multiple sclerosis. The data were produced by immunoSEQ multiplex PCR, yet TCRdb's version contains in-frame clones alone and is incomplete. The table shows more than 12,000 clones, with approximately 69% occurring only once. The sample consisted of memory (CD45RO+) CD4+ T cells from blood. The receptors here all came from a human donor with multiple sclerosis.

The DNA of the CDR3 is TGTGCCAGCAGCTTGAGACTAGCGGGAGTTGGGTACGAGCAGTACTTC. Translated: CASSLRLAGVGYEQYF. This chain joins TRBV11-2 and TRBJ2-7; TRBD2 agrees at 12 bases. The CDR3 extends over 16 amino acids. Germline CDR1 is SGHAT and CDR2 is FQNNGV. Losses at the gene ends were 3 bases for V and 4 bases for J; bases not matched to a gene: 7.

This chain joins TRBV5-1 and TRBJ1-1, with D maybe TRBD1 (5 bases). The CDR3 length is 15 residues. Germline CDR1 and CDR2: SGHRS and YFSETQ. The germline V and J ends were trimmed by 4 bases and 3 bases, with 16 bases remaining between them. CDR3 sequence reads: CASSPRGAGDTEAFF. For the CDR3, the DNA is TGCGCCAGCAGCCCTCGCGGGGCTGGGGACACTGAAGCTTTCTTT.

The chain employs TRBV15 and TRBJ1-5; perhaps TRBD1 as D (5 bases). The CDR3 has 14 residues. V gave up 1 base and J gave up 4 bases, with 8 bases separating them. The germline V gene encodes CDR1 LNHNV and CDR2 YYDKDF (reference sequence). DNA of the CDR3: TGTGCCACCAGCAGAGGGGACTTTAATCAGCCCCAGCATTTT. Translation gives CATSRGDFNQPQHF.

V gene TRBV19 combines with J gene TRBJ1-4; D might be TRBD1 (6 bases). The CDR3 has 14 amino acids. The V end was cut by 8 bases, the J end by 5 bases, with 15 bases between. The germline V gene has CDR1 LNHDA and CDR2 SQIVND (reference sequence). The CDR3 is CASDGGLKNEKLFF. CDR3 DNA: TGTGCCAGTGACGGGGGGCTGAAAAATGAAAAACTGTTTTTT.

This clone appeared a few times. This chain links TRBV5-1 with TRBJ1-1, with 12 bases lining up with TRBD1. Germline-derived CDR1 and CDR2 are SGHRS and YFSETQ. The CDR3 totals 16 residues. With V trimmed by 4 bases and J by 1 base, 5 bases remained unmatched. The CDR3 is CASSLRDRGPNTEAFF. CDR3 sequence (DNA): TGCGCCAGCAGCCTCCGGGACAGGGGGCCGAACACTGAAGCTTTCTTT.

This CDR3 reads CSAGTGISYEQYF. The CDR3 nucleotides read TGCAGCGCCGGGACAGGGATCTCCTACGAGCAGTACTTC. The chain couples TRBV29-1 to TRBJ2-7; 9 bases match TRBD1. The CDR3 is 13 amino acids. The germline V gene encodes CDR1 SQVTM and CDR2 ANQGSEA. With 7 bases clipped from V and 0 bases from J, the junction kept 4 bases outside the gene matches.

The genes are TRBV9 and TRBJ2-1; D might be TRBD2 (6 bases). Germline-derived CDR1 and CDR2 are SGDLS and YYNGEE. V dropped 4 bases and J dropped 5 bases, with 22 bases sitting between them. The CDR3 sequence is 17 residues long. In nucleotides, the CDR3 is TGTGCCAGCAGCCCCAAGCCGGGACTCAAAAGGGACAATGAGCAGTTCTTC. Amino acid sequence: CASSPKPGLKRDNEQFF.

The V gene is TRBV4-1, the J gene TRBJ1-2, with a weak D call TRBD1 (6 bases). The CDR3 sequence is 14 residues long. Germline assignment: CDR1 MGHRA and CDR2 YSYEKL. Trimming removed 0 bases from V and 3 bases from J, with 8 bases in between. The CDR3 region has the DNA TGCGCCAGCAGCCAAGATTGGACAGACTATGGCTACACCTTC. Its protein is CASSQDWTDYGYTF.

This clone has a handful of counts. The gene calls are TRBV2 and TRBJ2-7, with D unclear. From germline, CDR1 is SNHLY and CDR2 FYNNEI. This CDR3 contains 14 residues. V was shortened by 3 bases and J by 0 bases, with 9 bases between the two germline ends. DNA of the CDR3: TGTGCCAGCAGTGATTGGGCGAGCTCCTACGAGCAGTACTTC. Its protein is CASSDWASSYEQYF.

V and J are TRBV5-6 and TRBJ2-7; TRBD1 agrees at 9 bases. V lost 6 bases and J lost 4; bases outside the gene matches: 14. Germline V gene sequence: CDR1 SGHDT, CDR2 YYEEEE. The CDR3 runs 16 residues. The CDR3: CASTRFLQGASYEQYF. The CDR3 DNA reads TGTGCCAGCACCCGATTTTTACAGGGGGCGTCTTACGAGCAGTACTTC.

The chain recombines TRBV11-2 with TRBJ2-5; TRBD2 matches 7 bases. The trim removed 1 base at V and 7 bases at J, leaving 6 bases unmatched. The CDR3 spans 14 residues. Germline V gene data show CDR1 as SGHAT and CDR2 as FQNNGV. CDR3 residues: CASSLVGGVGTQYF. Here the CDR3 DNA reads TGTGCCAGCAGCTTAGTTGGGGGGGTTGGGACCCAGTACTTC.

The rearrangement links TRBV25-1 to TRBJ2-1, with 10 bases fitting TRBD2. The CDR3 spans 18 residues. CDR1 is MGHDK, CDR2 SYGVNS, per germline. With 3 bases clipped from V and 1 base from J, the junction kept 9 bases outside the gene matches. CDR3 coding DNA: TGTGCCAGCAGTGAGCTCATCTCAGCGGGAGGGTCCTACAATGAGCAGTTCTTC. It yields the protein CASSELISAGGSYNEQFF.

This chain connects TRBV10-3 to TRBJ2-7; D ambiguous. The V gene's germline CDR1 is ENHRY and CDR2 SYGVKD. This CDR3 has 15 residues. V was shortened by 3 bases and J by 1 base, with 13 bases between the two germline ends. The CDR3 is CAISDQRHQSYEQYF. In DNA form, the CDR3 reads TGTGCCATCAGTGATCAACGACACCAGTCCTACGAGCAGTACTTC.

CDR3 sequence (DNA): TGTGCCAGCACCCTATCACGAGGACAGGGGAATAATGGCTACACCTTC. This translates into CASTLSRGQGNNGYTF. The chain uses TRBV2 and TRBJ1-2, with 9 nucleotides matching TRBD1. The CDR3 extends over 16 amino acids. Germline V lookup: CDR1 SNHLY, CDR2 FYNNEI. V lost 7 bases and J lost 6; bases outside the gene matches: 15.

This sequence joins TRBV29-1 and TRBJ2-7, with no clear D. The CDR3 spans 11 residues. Germline loops: CDR1 SQVTM, CDR2 ANQGSEA. V was pared by 2 bases and J by 7 bases, with 9 bases between. The CDR3 sequence is CSVELREEQYF. The CDR3 bases are TGCAGCGTTGAACTTCGAGAGGAGCAGTACTTC.

The gene calls are TRBV30 and TRBJ1-1, with a possible D match to TRBD1 (5 bases). With 5 bases removed from V and 0 bases from J, the gap between germline ends came to 10 bases. The CDR3 has 13 residues. Per germline, CDR1 GTSNPN and CDR2 SVGIG (reference sequence). CDR3 loop: CAWGPGMNTEAFF. DNA for the CDR3: TGTGCCTGGGGCCCAGGGATGAACACTGAAGCTTTCTTT.

The CDR3 region has the DNA TGTGCCAGCTCACCACCTTATACACCTGGGGCCAACGTCCTGACTTTC. This sequence encodes CASSPPYTPGANVLTF. V and J are TRBV18 and TRBJ2-6; no definite D call. Germline V CDR1 and CDR2: KGHSH, LQKENI. The ends were cut back, 0 bases at V and 2 bases at J, with 8 bases in the middle. CDR3 length: 16 residues.

This chain joins TRBV7-9 and TRBJ2-5, with D tentatively TRBD1 (7 bases). V was clipped by 4 bases and J by 1 base, with 22 bases between them. The V gene's germline CDR1 is SEHNR and CDR2 FQNEAQ (reference sequence). The CDR3 is made up of 18 amino acids. CDR3 bases: TGTGCCAGCAGCTCGGAGGGGACAGACCGATACTTCCAAGAGACCCAGTACTTC. Translation: CASSSEGTDRYFQETQYF. The full variable domain, with the rest looked up from reference TRBV7-9 and TRBJ2-5, is DTGVSQNPRHKITKRGQNVTFRCDPISEHNRLYWYRQTLGQGPEFLTYFQNEAQLEKSRLLSDRFSAERPKGSFSTLEIQRTEQGDSAMYLCASSSEGTDRYFQETQYFGPGTRLLVL.

This clone was picked up one time. J is TRBJ2-1 and V is TRBV6-6, with TRBD2 matching 12 bases. Per germline, CDR1 MNHNY and CDR2 SVGAGI (reference sequence). Trimming removed 4 bases from V and 8 bases from J; junction bases left unmatched: 6. The CDR3 loop spans 15 amino acids. The CDR3 DNA reads TGTGCCAGCAGTTTAGAACCTAGCGGGAGGGATGAGCAGTTCTTC. It specifies CASSLEPSGRDEQFF.

Comments on this clone: The junction differs from germline at one of its ends, possibly a read error. The rearrangement joins TRBV5-4 to TRBJ2-3, with unresolved D. This CDR3 region has 12 residues. Germline V CDR1 and CDR2: SGHNT, YYREEE (reference sequence). The CDR3 sequence is CASSSTHRYAVF. The CDR3 DNA follows: TGTGCCAGCAGCTCGACACACAGATACGCAGTATTT. Supplemented by reference TRBV5-4 and TRBJ2-3, the full variable domain reads ETGVTQSPTHLIKTRGQQVTLRCSSQSGHNTVSWYQQALGQGPQFIFQYYREEENGRGNFPPRFSGLQFPNYSSELNVNALELDDSALYLCASSSTHRYAVFGPGTRLTVL.

This chain connects TRBV9 to TRBJ2-1, with 9 bases fitting TRBD2. Trimming took 2 bases from V and 7 from J; bases not matched to a gene: 10. Germline CDR1 reads SGDLS; CDR2 reads YYNGEE. The CDR3 contains 16 residues. In DNA, the CDR3 is TGTGCCAGCAGCGTGCGGGGGCGGGAGGGGTTAAATGAGCAGTTCTTC. Its protein is CASSVRGREGLNEQFF.